These 14 T cell receptor beta chains were all obtained from the same sample, sequenced in a study of regulatory T cells in long-lasting Graves disease. Libraries of TCR beta came from iRepertoire HTBI primers plus Arm-PCR of CDR3 regions. TCRdb analysed the multiplex PCR reads with MiXCR anew, one entry per CDR3 protein. The data hold around 460,000 distinct CDR3 sequences, with 20% to 25% observed a single time. Stated time point: persistent/refractory GD, antithyroid drugs over 5 years with positive TRAb. Scientists built the TCR library using RNA that was extracted from PBMCs. The sample was peripheral blood mononuclear cells (PBMCs), taken when the disease was refractory, from a patient treated with antithyroid drugs. The receptor set was obtained from a female donor with Graves disease.

This clonotype was counted at least ten times. The rearrangement links TRBV28 to TRBJ2-7, with 10 nucleotides matching TRBD2. Germline CDR1 is MDHEN and CDR2 is SYDVKM. The CDR3 covers 15 residues. Trimming cost V 4 bases and J 7 bases; bases outside gene matches: 10. CDR3 nucleotides: TGTGCCAGCAGTTCGCCAGCGGGAGGGCCGGAAGAGCAGTACTTC. This encodes CASSSPAGGPEEQYF.

This clonotype was seen more than once but under ten times. The chain employs TRBV20-1 and TRBJ2-2; 8 nucleotides align to TRBD1. Germline CDR1 reads DFQATT; CDR2 reads SNEGSKA (reference sequence). The CDR3 runs to 14 residues. Unmatched junction bases numbered 5, after V lost 4 bases and J lost 4 bases. CDR3 coding DNA: TGCAGTGCTATGGGAGACAGGGGCACCGGGGAGCTGTTTTTT. Its protein product is CSAMGDRGTGELFF.

The chain couples TRBV7-2 to TRBJ2-1, with no clear D. This CDR3 spans 18 amino acids. In germline, CDR1 is SGHTA, CDR2 FQGNSA. The germline V and J ends were trimmed by 0 bases and 9 bases, with 24 bases remaining between them. The CDR3 reads CASSLAPPAELSPREQFF. CDR3 coding DNA: TGTGCCAGCAGCTTAGCCCCGCCGGCAGAACTAAGTCCGCGTGAGCAGTTCTTC.

This clonotype was counted ten times or more. V and J are TRBV2 and TRBJ2-7; D may match TRBD1 or TRBD2 (6 bases each). The CDR3 totals 17 residues. V lost 6 bases and J lost 2, with 23 bases in between. The germline V gene encodes CDR1 SNHLY and CDR2 FYNNEI. In DNA form, the CDR3 reads TGTGCCAGCAGGGCCATAGGGGGGAACCCTAATCCCTACGAGCAGTACTTC. Amino acids: CASRAIGGNPNPYEQYF. Complete variable domain (other parts from reference TRBV2 and TRBJ2-7): EPEVTQTPSHQVTQMGQEVILRCVPISNHLYFYWYRQILGQKVEFLVSFYNNEISEKSEIFDDQFSVERPDGSNFTLKIRSTKLEDSAMYFCASRAIGGNPNPYEQYFGPGTRLTVT.

This clonotype was picked up many times. V is TRBV2 and J is TRBJ1-2; no clear D. The germline CDR1 and CDR2 sequences are SNHLY and FYNNEI. V gave up 6 bases and J gave up 8 bases, with 10 bases separating them. This CDR3 region has 11 residues. CDR3 sequence: CASRGSVGYTF. DNA of the CDR3: TGTGCCAGCAGGGGTAGTGTCGGCTACACCTTC.

This clonotype was observed a handful of times. The rearrangement uses TRBV30 and TRBJ2-7, with 7 nucleotides matching TRBD2. Germline assignment: CDR1 GTSNPN and CDR2 SVGIG (reference sequence). The V and J ends lost 4 bases and 6 bases, in that order; junction bases with no gene match: 3. The CDR3 sequence is 11 residues long. The CDR3 DNA follows: TGTGCCTGGATGTGGGGGGGCGAGCAGTACTTC. Amino acids: CAWMWGGEQYF.

The genes are TRBV7-2 and TRBJ2-1; tentative D call: TRBD2 (6 bases). Germline V gene sequence: CDR1 SGHTA, CDR2 FQGNSA. The CDR3 runs to 14 residues. Trimming stripped 2 bases from V and 8 bases from J, with 13 bases between. The CDR3 loop reads CASSLRVSGDEQFF. The CDR3 coding sequence is TGTGCCAGCAGCTTAAGGGTGTCGGGGGATGAGCAGTTCTTC.

The chain has TRBV2 and TRBJ2-1; 7 bases fit TRBD2. This CDR3 has 16 residues. CDR1 and CDR2 (germline): SNHLY, FYNNEI. The V and J ends lost 1 base and 8 bases, in that order; junction bases with no gene match: 11. CDR3 bases: TGTGCCAGCAGTGAAGGCAGGTCTAGCGGAGGGTATGAGCAGTTCTTC. It yields the protein CASSEGRSSGGYEQFF.

Ten or more counts support this clonotype. The chain combines TRBV7-9 with TRBJ2-7; the D gene is possibly TRBD1 (5 bases). The CDR3 runs 14 residues. Trimming left V 4 bases short and J 0 bases short, with 10 bases between. Germline V CDR1 and CDR2: SEHNR, FQNEAQ (reference sequence). CDR3 region: CASSSTGSSYEQYF. The CDR3 bases are TGTGCCAGCAGCTCTACAGGTAGCTCCTACGAGCAGTACTTC.

On this clonotype: A clone one base away is much larger, so this may be a read error. The CDR3 sequence is CTSSTRTGVEKLFF. Written as DNA, the CDR3 is TGTACCAGCAGTACCCGGACGGGGGTCGAAAAACTGTTTTTT. This chain connects TRBV6-1 to TRBJ1-4, with D perhaps matching TRBD1 (5 bases). This CDR3 comprises 14 residues. The germline CDR1 and CDR2 sequences are MNHNS and SASEGT.

This clonotype was detected many times. This chain links TRBV29-1 with TRBJ1-1, with D perhaps TRBD1 (5 bases). The CDR3 has 13 residues. The germline V gene has CDR1 SQVTM and CDR2 ANQGSEA. With 7 bases removed from V and 5 bases from J, the gap between germline ends came to 17 bases. The CDR3 region has the DNA TGCAGCGCCGATCCGGGGGTACGAACTGAAGCTTTCTTT. This gives the protein CSADPGVRTEAFF.

V gene TRBV19 combines with J gene TRBJ1-1; D is ambiguous. This CDR3 spans 11 amino acids. The germline CDR1 and CDR2 sequences are LNHDA and SQIVND (reference sequence). V gave up 8 bases and J gave up 5 bases, with 9 bases separating them. CDR3 protein: CASHSGTEAFF. The CDR3 DNA follows: TGTGCCAGTCACTCGGGGACTGAAGCTTTCTTT.

This clonotype was counted many times. The chain couples TRBV2 to TRBJ2-5; 8 positions match TRBD2. The CDR3 is 14 amino acids. The trim removed 9 bases at V and 2 bases at J, leaving 8 bases unmatched. Looked up from germline, CDR1 is SNHLY and CDR2 is FYNNEI. The CDR3 reads CASEIGREQETQYF. The CDR3 DNA follows: TGTGCCAGTGAGATCGGGAGGGAGCAAGAGACCCAGTACTTC. The full variable domain, with the rest looked up from reference TRBV2 and TRBJ2-5, is EPEVTQTPSHQVTQMGQEVILRCVPISNHLYFYWYRQILGQKVEFLVSFYNNEISEKSEIFDDQFSVERPDGSNFTLKIRSTKLEDSAMYFCASEIGREQETQYFGPGTRLLVL.

In its sample, this clonotype was seen many times. This chain connects TRBV5-1 to TRBJ1-2, with a tentative D call TRBD1 (5 bases). The V end lost 4 bases, the J end lost 5 bases, and 15 bases lay between the germline ends. Germline CDR1 and CDR2: SGHRS and YFSETQ. The CDR3 covers 14 residues. The CDR3 sequence is CASSRGGVNYGYTF. CDR3 DNA sequence: TGCGCCAGCAGCCGTGGAGGGGTAAATTATGGCTACACCTTC.